This entry lists 14 T cell receptor beta chains sequenced from one sample in a study of blood T cell repertoires in COVID-19. Method: immunoSEQ multiplex PCR; TCRdb's copy keeps in-frame clones and lacks some. The sample has approximately 220,000 clones, over 80% seen once. Sequencing was carried out using PBMCs or T cells enriched from blood (not recorded which). These receptor sequences come from a woman in her thirties or forties who had recovered from COVID-19.

This clone occurred a few times. The J gene is TRBJ1-2, the V gene TRBV5-6; a weak D match, TRBD1 (5 bases). Per the germline V gene, CDR1 is SGHDT and CDR2 is YYEEEE. CDR3 length: 15 amino acids. V lost 3 bases and J 2 bases, leaving 14 bases between the germline ends. The CDR3 region has the DNA TGTGCCAGCAGCTCCGCCGTTGGGGGGAACTATGGCTACACCTTC. Encoded protein: CASSSAVGGNYGYTF.

This clone was counted once. The genes are TRBV28 and TRBJ2-1; 10 bases line up with TRBD2. CDR1 MDHEN and CDR2 SYDVKM come from the germline V gene. This CDR3 is 15 amino acids long. The trim removed 5 bases at V and 5 bases at J, leaving 6 bases unmatched. CDR3 nucleotides: TGTGCCAGCAGTAGCGGGAGGGCTGTGAACAATGAGCAGTTCTTC. Amino acid sequence: CASSSGRAVNNEQFF. The whole variable domain, remainder taken from reference TRBV28 and TRBJ2-1, is DVKVTQSSRYLVKRTGEKVFLECVQDMDHENMFWYRQDPGLGLRLIYFSYDVKMKEKGDIPEGYSVSREKKERFSLILESASTNQTSMYLCASSSGRAVNNEQFFGPGTRLTVL.

The CDR3 protein is CATQVGGDAYGYTF. CDR3 coding DNA: TGTGCCACTCAAGTTGGCGGGGACGCCTATGGCTACACCTTC. J is TRBJ1-2 and V is TRBV6-6; maybe TRBD1 (5 bases). Germline-derived CDR1 and CDR2 are MNHNY and SVGAGI (reference sequence). The length of the CDR3 is 14 residues. Trimming stripped 10 bases from V and 4 bases from J, with 19 bases between.

V usage is TRBV19 and J usage is TRBJ1-5, with TRBD1 identical over 7 bases. Germline CDR1 is LNHDA and CDR2 is SQIVND (reference sequence). The CDR3 covers 17 residues. The V segment lost 9 bases and the J segment 0 bases; nucleotides outside the gene matches: 14. In nucleotides, the CDR3 is TGTGCCAGCGGTTCCGGGACAGCCTTTTATAGCAATCAGCCCCAGCATTTT. Its protein is CASGSGTAFYSNQPQHF.

This chain joins TRBV21-1 and TRBJ2-5; the D call TRBD2 from the table was never checked on the DNA. TRBV21-1 is flagged as a pseudogene. The CDR3 has 12 residues. In DNA form, the CDR3 reads TGTGCCAGCAGCAAACTAGCAGAGACCCAGTACTTC. As protein: CASSKLAETQYF.

This chain connects TRBV7-2 to TRBJ1-2; 11 nucleotides line up with TRBD1. The CDR3 spans 17 residues. The V gene's germline CDR1 is SGHTA and CDR2 FQGNSA. With V trimmed by 5 bases and J by 2 bases, 10 bases remained unmatched. In DNA, the CDR3 is TGTGCCAGCAGCCCACAACCCGGGACAGGGGGGAACTATGGCTACACCTTC. As protein: CASSPQPGTGGNYGYTF.

This chain uses TRBV19 with TRBJ2-2; TRBD2 might be the D (7 bases). Germline assignment: CDR1 LNHDA and CDR2 SQIVND (reference sequence). The CDR3 runs 17 residues. The V gene lost 3 bases and the J gene lost 5 bases, with 19 bases spanning the gap. CDR3: CASSIIRSAGATGELFF. The CDR3 DNA is TGTGCCAGTAGTATTATTCGGTCTGCGGGGGCTACCGGGGAGCTGTTTTTT. Based on the CDR3 plus reference TRBV19 and TRBJ2-2, the full variable domain is DGGITQSPKYLFRKEGQNVTLSCEQNLNHDAMYWYRQDPGQGLRLIYYSQIVNDFQKGDIAEGYSVSREKKESFPLTVTSAQKNPTAFYLCASSIIRSAGATGELFFGEGSRLTVL.

J is TRBJ2-7 and V is TRBV7-6; 14 bases map to TRBD2. This CDR3 comprises 17 residues. The V gene end was trimmed by 1 base and the J gene end by 4 bases; junction bases not matched to a gene: 6. Per the germline V gene, CDR1 is SGHVS and CDR2 is FNYEAQ. The CDR3 bases are TGTGCCAGCAGCTTAGGACTAGCGGGAGGGAACCCATACGAGCAGTACTTC. Translating it yields CASSLGLAGGNPYEQYF.

The chain has TRBV18 and TRBJ2-2, with TRBD1 matching 8 bases. Germline V CDR1 and CDR2: KGHSH, LQKENI. Losses at the gene ends were 6 bases for V and 6 bases for J; bases not matched to a gene: 3. The CDR3 is 13 residues long. CDR3 protein: CASSIQGAGELFF. CDR3 coding DNA: TGTGCCAGCTCGATACAGGGGGCCGGGGAGCTGTTTTTT.

This clone occurred once. The chain has TRBV30 and TRBJ1-3, with D possibly matching TRBD1 (6 bases). Germline V gene data show CDR1 as GTSNPN and CDR2 as SVGIG (reference sequence). The V gene lost 0 bases and the J gene lost 2 bases, with 17 bases spanning the gap. CDR3 size: 17 residues. The CDR3 loop reads CAWSVLPNRDAGNTIYF. In DNA form, the CDR3 reads TGTGCCTGGAGTGTACTTCCGAACAGGGACGCTGGAAACACCATATATTTT.

The chain couples TRBV7-2 to TRBJ1-1; D is unclear. The CDR3 is 13 residues long. Germline V CDR1 and CDR2: SGHTA, FQGNSA. V dropped 3 bases and J dropped 1 base, with 6 bases sitting between them. CDR3: CASSFRSNTEAFF. Written as DNA, the CDR3 is TGTGCCAGCAGCTTCCGTTCGAACACTGAAGCTTTCTTT.

The chain employs TRBV11-2 and TRBJ2-7; 12 positions agree with TRBD2. J was trimmed by 0 bases and V by 2 bases; bases with no gene match: 11. From germline, CDR1 is SGHAT and CDR2 FQNNGV. The CDR3 is 19 amino acids. CDR3 in amino acids: CASSLHLTSGSSFSYEQYF. The CDR3 DNA follows: TGTGCCAGCAGCTTACATCTGACTAGCGGGAGTTCGTTCTCCTACGAGCAGTACTTC.

This clone has only one observation. The rearrangement joins TRBV5-6 to TRBJ1-3; no firm D call. Per germline, CDR1 SGHDT and CDR2 YYEEEE. This CDR3 is 15 amino acids long. The V end was cut by 3 bases, the J end by 0 bases, with 10 bases between. The CDR3 region has the DNA TGTGCCAGCAGCTCAGCCGGCGGCTCTGGAAACACCATATATTTT. Translating it yields CASSSAGGSGNTIYF.

V gene TRBV18 combines with J gene TRBJ2-5; 8 positions match TRBD1. V shed 3 bases and J 1 base; nucleotides not matched to a gene: 1. The germline V gene encodes CDR1 KGHSH and CDR2 LQKENI. This CDR3 contains 14 residues. The CDR3 nucleotides are TGTGCCAGCTCACCGGACAGGGCCCAAGAGACCCAGTACTTC. Its protein is CASSPDRAQETQYF.